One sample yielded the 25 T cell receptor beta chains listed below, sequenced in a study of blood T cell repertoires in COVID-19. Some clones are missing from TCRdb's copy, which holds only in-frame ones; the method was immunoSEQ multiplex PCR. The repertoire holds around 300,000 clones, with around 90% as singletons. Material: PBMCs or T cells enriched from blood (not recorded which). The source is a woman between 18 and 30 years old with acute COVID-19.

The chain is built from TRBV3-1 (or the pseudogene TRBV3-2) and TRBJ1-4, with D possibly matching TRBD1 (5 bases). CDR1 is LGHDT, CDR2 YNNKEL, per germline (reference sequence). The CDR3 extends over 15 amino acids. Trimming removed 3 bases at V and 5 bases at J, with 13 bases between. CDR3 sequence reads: CASSQRGGVNEKLFF. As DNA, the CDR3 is TGTGCCAGCAGCCAGAGAGGAGGGGTAAATGAAAAACTGTTTTTT.

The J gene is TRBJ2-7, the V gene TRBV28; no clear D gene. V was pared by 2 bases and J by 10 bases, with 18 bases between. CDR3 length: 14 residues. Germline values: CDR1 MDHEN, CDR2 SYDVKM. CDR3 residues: CASSLPDFQPTQYF. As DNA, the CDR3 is TGTGCCAGCAGTTTACCTGACTTTCAGCCCACCCAGTACTTC.

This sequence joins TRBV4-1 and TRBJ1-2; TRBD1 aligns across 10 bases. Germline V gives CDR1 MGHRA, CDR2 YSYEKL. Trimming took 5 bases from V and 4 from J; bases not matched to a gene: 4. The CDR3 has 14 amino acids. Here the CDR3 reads CASSERTGGYGYTF. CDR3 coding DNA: TGCGCCAGCAGCGAAAGGACAGGGGGCTATGGCTACACCTTC.

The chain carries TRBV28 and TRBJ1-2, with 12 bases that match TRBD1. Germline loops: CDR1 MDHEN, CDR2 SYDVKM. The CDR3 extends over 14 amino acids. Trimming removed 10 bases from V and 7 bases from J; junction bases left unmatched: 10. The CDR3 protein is CAIPGDRGRGGYTF. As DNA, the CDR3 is TGTGCCATCCCTGGGGACAGGGGGCGGGGTGGCTACACCTTC.

The CDR3 protein is CASSSVPGLAGDPSYNEQFF. As DNA, the CDR3 is TGTGCCAGCAGTTCTGTGCCGGGACTAGCGGGAGACCCCTCCTACAATGAGCAGTTCTTC. The V gene is TRBV27, the J gene TRBJ2-1; TRBD2 aligns across 14 bases. Per the germline V gene, CDR1 is MNHEY and CDR2 is SMNVEV (reference sequence). The V and J ends lost 4 bases and 0 bases, in that order; junction bases with no gene match: 11. The CDR3 contains 20 residues.

The CDR3: CASSLSAVSTDTQYF. The CDR3 nucleotides read TGTGCCAGCAGCTTGTCCGCGGTTTCCACAGATACGCAGTATTTT. V usage is TRBV7-9 and J usage is TRBJ2-3, with D uncertain. CDR3 length: 15 amino acids. Trimming left V 3 bases short and J 2 bases short, with 12 bases between. Germline V gene sequence: CDR1 SEHNR, CDR2 FQNEAQ (reference sequence).

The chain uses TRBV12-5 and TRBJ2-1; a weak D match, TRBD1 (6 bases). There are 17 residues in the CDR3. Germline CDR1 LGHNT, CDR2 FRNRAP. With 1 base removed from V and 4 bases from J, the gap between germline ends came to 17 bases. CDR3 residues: CASGLDQGRGLYNEQFF. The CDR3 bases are TGTGCTAGTGGTTTGGATCAGGGGCGAGGGCTTTACAATGAGCAGTTCTTC.

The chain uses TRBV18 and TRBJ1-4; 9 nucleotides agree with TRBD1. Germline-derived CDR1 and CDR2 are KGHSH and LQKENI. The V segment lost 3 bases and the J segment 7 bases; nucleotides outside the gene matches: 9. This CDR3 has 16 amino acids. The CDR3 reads CASSPIAGQGREKLFF. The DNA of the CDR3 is TGTGCCAGCTCACCGATCGCGGGACAGGGACGTGAAAAACTGTTTTTT.

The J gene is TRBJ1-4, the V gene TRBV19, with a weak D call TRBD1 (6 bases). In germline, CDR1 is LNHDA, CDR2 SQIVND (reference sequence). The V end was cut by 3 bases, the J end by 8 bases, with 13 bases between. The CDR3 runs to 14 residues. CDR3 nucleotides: TGTGCCAGTAGTATTTTATCAGGGGTCGAAAAACTGTTTTTT. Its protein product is CASSILSGVEKLFF.

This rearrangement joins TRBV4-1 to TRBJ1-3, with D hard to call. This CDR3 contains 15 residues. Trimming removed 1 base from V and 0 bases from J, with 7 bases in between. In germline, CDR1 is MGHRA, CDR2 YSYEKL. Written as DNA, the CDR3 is TGCGCCAGCAGCCAAGCGCCCAGCTCTGGAAACACCATATATTTT. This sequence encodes CASSQAPSSGNTIYF.

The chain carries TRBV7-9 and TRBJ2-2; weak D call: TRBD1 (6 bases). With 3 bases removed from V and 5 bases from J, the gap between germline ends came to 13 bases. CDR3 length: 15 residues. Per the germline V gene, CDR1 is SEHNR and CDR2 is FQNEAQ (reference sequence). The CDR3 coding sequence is TGTGCCAGCAGCTTTTCGGCAGGGGTTACCGGGGAGCTGTTTTTT. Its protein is CASSFSAGVTGELFF.

CDR3 loop: CASSPTGVEEKLFF. CDR3 DNA sequence: TGCGCCAGCAGCCCCACAGGGGTTGAGGAAAAACTGTTTTTT. This rearrangement joins TRBV5-1 to TRBJ1-4; 7 bases align to TRBD1. The CDR3 runs 14 residues. Losses at the gene ends were 4 bases for V and 8 bases for J; bases not matched to a gene: 8. Germline values: CDR1 SGHRS, CDR2 YFSETQ.

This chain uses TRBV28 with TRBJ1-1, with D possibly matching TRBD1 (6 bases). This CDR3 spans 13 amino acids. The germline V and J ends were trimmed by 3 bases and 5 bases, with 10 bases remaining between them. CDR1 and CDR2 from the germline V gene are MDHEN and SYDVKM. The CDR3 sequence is CASSFQGTTEAFF. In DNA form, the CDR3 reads TGTGCCAGCAGTTTTCAGGGGACGACTGAAGCTTTCTTT.

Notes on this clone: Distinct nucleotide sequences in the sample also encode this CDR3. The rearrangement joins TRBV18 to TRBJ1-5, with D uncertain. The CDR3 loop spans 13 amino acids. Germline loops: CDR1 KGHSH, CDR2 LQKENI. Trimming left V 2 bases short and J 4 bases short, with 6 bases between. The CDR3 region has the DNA TGTGCCAGCTCACCAGGCCAGAATCAGCCCCAGCATTTT. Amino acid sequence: CASSPGQNQPQHF. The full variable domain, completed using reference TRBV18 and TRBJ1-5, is NAGVMQNPRHLVRRRGQEARLRCSPMKGHSHVYWYRQLPEEGLKFMVYLQKENIIDESGMPKERFSAEFPKEGPSILRIQQVVRGDSAAYFCASSPGQNQPQHFGDGTRLSIL.

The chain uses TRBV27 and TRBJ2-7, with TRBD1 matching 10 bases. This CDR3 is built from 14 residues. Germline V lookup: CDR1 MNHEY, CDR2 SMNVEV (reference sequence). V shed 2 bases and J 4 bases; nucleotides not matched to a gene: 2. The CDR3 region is CASSLDRGPYEQYF. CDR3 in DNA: TGTGCCAGCAGTTTAGACAGGGGGCCGTACGAGCAGTACTTC.

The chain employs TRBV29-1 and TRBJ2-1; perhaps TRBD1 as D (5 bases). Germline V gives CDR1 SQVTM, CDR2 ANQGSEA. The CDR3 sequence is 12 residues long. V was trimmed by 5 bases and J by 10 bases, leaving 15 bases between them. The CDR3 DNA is TGCAGCGTTACCTCCGACAGATCCGAGCAGTTCTTC. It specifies CSVTSDRSEQFF.

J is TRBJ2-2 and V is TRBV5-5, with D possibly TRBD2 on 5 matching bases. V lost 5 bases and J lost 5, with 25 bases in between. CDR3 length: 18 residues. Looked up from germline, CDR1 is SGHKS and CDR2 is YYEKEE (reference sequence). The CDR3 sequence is CASSLPSGSLVGTGELFF. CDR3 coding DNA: TGTGCCAGCAGTCTCCCCTCGGGGAGTTTAGTTGGTACCGGGGAGCTGTTTTTT.

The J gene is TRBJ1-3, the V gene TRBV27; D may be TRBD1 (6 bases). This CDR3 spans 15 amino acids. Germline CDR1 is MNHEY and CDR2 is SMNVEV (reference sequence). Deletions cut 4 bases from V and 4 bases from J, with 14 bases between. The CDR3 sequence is CASSSRSTGGNTIYF. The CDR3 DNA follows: TGTGCCAGCAGTTCGCGATCGACAGGAGGAAACACCATATATTTT.

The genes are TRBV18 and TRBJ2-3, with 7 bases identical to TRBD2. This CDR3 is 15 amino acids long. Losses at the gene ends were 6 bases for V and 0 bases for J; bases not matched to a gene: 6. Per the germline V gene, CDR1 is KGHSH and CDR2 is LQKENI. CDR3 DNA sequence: TGTGCCAGCTCCCGGGACTACCAGAGCACAGATACGCAGTATTTT. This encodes CASSRDYQSTDTQYF.

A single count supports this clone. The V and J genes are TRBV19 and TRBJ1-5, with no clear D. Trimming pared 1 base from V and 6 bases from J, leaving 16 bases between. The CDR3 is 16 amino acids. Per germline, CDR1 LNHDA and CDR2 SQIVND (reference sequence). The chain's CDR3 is CASSIVPGPAGQPQHF. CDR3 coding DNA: TGTGCCAGTAGTATAGTCCCAGGTCCCGCAGGTCAGCCCCAGCATTTT.

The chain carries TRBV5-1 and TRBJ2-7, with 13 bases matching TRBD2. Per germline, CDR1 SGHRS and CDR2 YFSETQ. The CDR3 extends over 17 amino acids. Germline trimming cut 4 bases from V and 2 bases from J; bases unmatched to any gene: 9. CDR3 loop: CASSPGLAGEAPYEQYF. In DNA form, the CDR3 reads TGCGCCAGCAGCCCCGGACTAGCGGGAGAGGCTCCCTACGAGCAGTACTTC.

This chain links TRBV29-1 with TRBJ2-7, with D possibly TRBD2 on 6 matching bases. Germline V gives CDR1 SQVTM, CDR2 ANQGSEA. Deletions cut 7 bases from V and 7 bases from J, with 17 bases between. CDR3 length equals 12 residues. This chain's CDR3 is CSAGPTGEEQYF. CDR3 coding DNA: TGCAGCGCGGGACCGACGGGGGAGGAGCAGTACTTC.

CDR3 DNA sequence: TGTGCCAGCAAAGGACAGGGGAACTACGAGCAGTACTTC. As protein: CASKGQGNYEQYF. This sequence joins TRBV28 and TRBJ2-7; 9 bases align to TRBD1. In germline, CDR1 is MDHEN, CDR2 SYDVKM. The V and J ends lost 7 bases and 3 bases, in that order; junction bases with no gene match: 4. This CDR3 has 13 amino acids.

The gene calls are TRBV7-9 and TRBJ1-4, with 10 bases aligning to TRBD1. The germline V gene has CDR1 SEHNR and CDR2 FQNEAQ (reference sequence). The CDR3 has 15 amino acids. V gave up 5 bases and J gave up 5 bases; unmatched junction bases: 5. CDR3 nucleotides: TGTGCCAGCAGCCCCCGGACAGGGGGAAATGAAAAACTGTTTTTT. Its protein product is CASSPRTGGNEKLFF.

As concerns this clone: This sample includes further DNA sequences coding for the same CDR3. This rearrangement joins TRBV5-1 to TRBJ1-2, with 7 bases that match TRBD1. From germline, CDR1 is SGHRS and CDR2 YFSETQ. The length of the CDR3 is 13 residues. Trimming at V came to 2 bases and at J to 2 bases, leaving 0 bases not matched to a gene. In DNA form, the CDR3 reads TGCGCCAGCAGCTTACAGGGGAACTATGGCTACACCTTC. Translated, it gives CASSLQGNYGYTF.